A single sample is the source of the 18 T cell receptor beta chains below, sequenced in a study of T cells after posttransplantation cyclophosphamide. Only in-frame clones appear in the TCRdb table, and some are missing; sequencing was by immunoSEQ multiplex PCR. The top ten clones hold 2.5% to 3% of a sample with about 66,000 clones, roughly 95% of them seen once. The sequenced sample was PBMCs. These receptors all come from a woman aged 25 to 39 in good health and a related stem cell transplant donor.

The chain combines TRBV7-2 with TRBJ2-5; D gene ambiguous. CDR3 length: 11 amino acids. In germline, CDR1 is SGHTA, CDR2 FQGNSA. Trimming removed 10 bases at V and 4 bases at J, with 10 bases between. As DNA, the CDR3 is TGTGCCAAAGGGTTCGGAGAGACCCAGTACTTC. Protein: CAKGFGETQYF.

The V and J genes are TRBV9 and TRBJ1-4; tentative D call: TRBD1 (6 bases). There are 17 residues in the CDR3. Trimming stripped 4 bases from V and 7 bases from J, with 23 bases between. Germline-derived CDR1 and CDR2 are SGDLS and YYNGEE. CDR3 DNA: TGTGCCAGCAGCCCACACACGGGGGACATCGGCGGTGAAAAACTGTTTTTT. Translation: CASSPHTGDIGGEKLFF.

The chain combines TRBV4-3 with TRBJ2-1; no definite D call. Germline lookup yields CDR1 LGHNA and CDR2 YSLEER. The V gene lost 0 bases and the J gene lost 7 bases, with 13 bases spanning the gap. The CDR3 spans 15 residues. The chain's CDR3 is CASSQDVSSSNEQFF. CDR3 bases: TGCGCCAGCAGCCAAGATGTTTCATCTTCGAATGAGCAGTTCTTC.

The chain joins TRBV20-1 to TRBJ1-2, with D hard to call. Germline loops: CDR1 DFQATT, CDR2 SNEGSKA (reference sequence). With 1 base removed from V and 4 bases from J, the gap between germline ends came to 4 bases. The CDR3 sequence is 11 residues long. CDR3 loop: CSARALYGYTF. CDR3 in DNA: TGCAGTGCTAGAGCTCTCTATGGCTACACCTTC.

The chain links TRBV9 to TRBJ1-2, with D possibly matching TRBD1 (6 bases). Trimming removed 0 bases at V and 6 bases at J, with 9 bases between. The germline CDR1 and CDR2 sequences are SGDLS and YYNGEE. There are 13 residues in the CDR3. The CDR3 region is CASSVAGGNGYTF. CDR3 DNA sequence: TGTGCCAGCAGCGTAGCCGGGGGCAATGGCTACACCTTC.

V usage is TRBV19 and J usage is TRBJ2-5; the match to TRBD1 covers 8 bases. The trim removed 1 base at V and 5 bases at J, leaving 3 bases unmatched. CDR3 length: 14 residues. Germline-derived CDR1 and CDR2 are LNHDA and SQIVND (reference sequence). The CDR3 DNA follows: TGTGCCAGTAGTATAGGACAGGGGATGGAGACCCAGTACTTC. Translation: CASSIGQGMETQYF.

The V call is TRBV5-6, the J call TRBJ2-5; 9 bases fit TRBD1. V gave up 1 base and J gave up 3 bases; unmatched junction bases: 7. The germline CDR1 and CDR2 sequences are SGHDT and YYEEEE. This CDR3 is 16 amino acids long. DNA for the CDR3: TGTGCCAGCAGCTTGTTCTTCTGGACAGGGGAAGAGACCCAGTACTTC. This codes for CASSLFFWTGEETQYF.

The rearrangement joins TRBV27 to TRBJ1-6; D remains ambiguous. The CDR3 contains 12 residues. From germline, CDR1 is MNHEY and CDR2 SMNVEV (reference sequence). V was pared by 5 bases and J by 7 bases, with 6 bases between. Here the CDR3 reads CASSPPNSPLHF. CDR3 DNA: TGTGCCAGCAGTCCTCCGAATTCACCCCTCCACTTT.

J is TRBJ2-3 and V is TRBV5-6, with D hard to call. The CDR3 consists of 16 residues. CDR1 is SGHDT, CDR2 YYEEEE, per germline. V was cut by 0 bases and J by 1 base, with 12 bases left in between. CDR3 region: CASSLGSFWGTDTQYF. The CDR3 nucleotides are TGTGCCAGCAGCTTGGGTAGCTTCTGGGGCACAGATACGCAGTATTTT.

The chain carries TRBV5-1 and TRBJ2-1; 9 nucleotides match TRBD2. Trimming took 2 bases from V and 2 from J; bases not matched to a gene: 5. This CDR3 is 16 amino acids long. CDR1 and CDR2 (germline): SGHRS, YFSETQ. The DNA of the CDR3 is TGCGCCAGCAGCTTCAGGACTAGCGCGGCCTACAATGAGCAGTTCTTC. This encodes CASSFRTSAAYNEQFF.

The CDR3 DNA reads as TGTGCCAGCAGTGAGACCGGGACGGCAGATGGCTACACCTTC. This sequence encodes CASSETGTADGYTF. The chain is built from TRBV6-1 and TRBJ1-2; possibly TRBD1 for D (5 bases). The CDR3 sequence is 14 residues long. Germline V CDR1 and CDR2: MNHNS, SASEGT. Trimming stripped 3 bases from V and 6 bases from J, with 14 bases between.

The CDR3 loop reads CASSQAGKNIQYF. The CDR3 DNA is TGCGCCAGCAGCCAAGCCGGCAAAAACATTCAGTACTTC. This rearrangement joins TRBV4-3 to TRBJ2-4; no firm D call. V dropped 1 base and J dropped 3 bases, with 4 bases sitting between them. This CDR3 contains 13 residues. Germline V CDR1 and CDR2: LGHNA, YSLEER.

The genes are TRBV2 and TRBJ1-6; 7 nucleotides align to TRBD1. With V trimmed by 8 bases and J by 0 bases, 4 bases remained unmatched. Germline V CDR1 and CDR2: SNHLY, FYNNEI. The CDR3 is 15 residues long. This chain's CDR3 is CASQDRSSYNSPLHF. CDR3 nucleotide sequence: TGTGCCAGCCAGGACAGGAGCTCCTATAATTCACCCCTCCACTTT. The whole variable domain, filled in from reference TRBV2 and TRBJ1-6, reads EPEVTQTPSHQVTQMGQEVILRCVPISNHLYFYWYRQILGQKVEFLVSFYNNEISEKSEIFDDQFSVERPDGSNFTLKIRSTKLEDSAMYFCASQDRSSYNSPLHFGNGTRLTVT.

The V and J genes are TRBV19 and TRBJ2-1; 8 bases are shared with TRBD1. This CDR3 spans 20 amino acids. V shed 3 bases and J 7 bases; nucleotides not matched to a gene: 23. Germline V gives CDR1 LNHDA, CDR2 SQIVND (reference sequence). This CDR3 is CASSIGIPSPTRQGRNEQFF. CDR3 sequence (DNA): TGTGCCAGTAGTATTGGAATCCCCAGCCCAACGAGACAGGGGAGGAATGAGCAGTTCTTC.

The rearrangement links TRBV28 to TRBJ2-3; 10 bases align to TRBD1. V lost 4 bases and J lost 6; bases outside the gene matches: 7. The CDR3 totals 15 residues. Germline lookup yields CDR1 MDHEN and CDR2 SYDVKM. The CDR3 DNA reads TGTGCCAGCAGTTACAGTGGACAGGGGGGCGATACGCAGTATTTT. Its protein product is CASSYSGQGGDTQYF. Drawing the rest from reference TRBV28 and TRBJ2-3, the complete variable domain is DVKVTQSSRYLVKRTGEKVFLECVQDMDHENMFWYRQDPGLGLRLIYFSYDVKMKEKGDIPEGYSVSREKKERFSLILESASTNQTSMYLCASSYSGQGGDTQYFGPGTRLTVL.

The V and J genes are TRBV30 and TRBJ1-5; D unresolved. Germline loops: CDR1 GTSNPN, CDR2 SVGIG (reference sequence). The CDR3 loop spans 13 amino acids. Trimming shortened V by 2 bases and J by 5 bases, and 10 bases separated the two germline ends. The CDR3 is CAWSPGGDQPQHF. CDR3 coding DNA: TGTGCCTGGAGTCCAGGCGGTGATCAGCCCCAGCATTTT.

This sequence joins TRBV19 and TRBJ1-2, with a tentative D call TRBD1 (6 bases). Germline V gene sequence: CDR1 LNHDA, CDR2 SQIVND (reference sequence). V lost 6 bases to trimming and J lost 4 bases, with 18 bases between them. CDR3 length: 15 amino acids. The CDR3 region has the DNA TGTGCCAGTAGGACGGGGGCAGGGATGGCCTATGGCTACACCTTC. It encodes CASRTGAGMAYGYTF.

This CDR3 reads CASSAGSGGFNNEQFF. CDR3 nucleotide sequence: TGCGCCAGCAGCGCAGGCTCGGGGGGGTTTAATAATGAGCAGTTCTTC. The chain is built from TRBV5-1 and TRBJ2-1; 8 bases agree with TRBD2. The length of the CDR3 is 16 residues. Germline V CDR1 and CDR2: SGHRS, YFSETQ. Trimming cost V 4 bases and J 7 bases; bases outside gene matches: 13.